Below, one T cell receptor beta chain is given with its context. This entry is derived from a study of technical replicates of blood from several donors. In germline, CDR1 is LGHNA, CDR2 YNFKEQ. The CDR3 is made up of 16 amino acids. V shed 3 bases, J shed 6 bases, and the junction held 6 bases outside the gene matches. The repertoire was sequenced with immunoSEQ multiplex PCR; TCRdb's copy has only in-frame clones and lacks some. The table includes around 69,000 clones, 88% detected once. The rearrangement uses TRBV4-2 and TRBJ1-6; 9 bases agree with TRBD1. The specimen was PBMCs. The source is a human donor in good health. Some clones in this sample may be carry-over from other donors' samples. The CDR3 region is CASSQTTGGGNSPLHF. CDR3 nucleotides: TGTGCCAGCAGCCAGACGACAGGGGGAGGTAATTCACCCCTCCACTTT.